This TCR beta chain was retrieved from a study of T-cell memory formation after mild COVID-19. Study-wide points: Cross-reactive memory appears to have joined, as suggested by some responding clones showing up in pre-infection memory.

To note about this clonotype: The antigen remains unidentified.

The ends lost 5 bases at V and 0 bases at J; junction bases unmatched: 2. From germline, CDR1 is SGHNT and CDR2 YENEEA. CDR3 length equals 16 residues. After 5'RACE with constant-segment primers, TCR alpha and TCR beta cDNA libraries carrying sample barcodes and UMIs were obtained. TCRdb fed the 5' RACE reads into MiXCR, producing one record per CDR3 protein. This sample has roughly 310,000 distinct CDR3 sequences, with around a sixth found just once. The sequence derives from a man aged 18-30 years who had mild COVID-19 (a few samples of this study predate the infection). Cell type and time point are not known. V is TRBV11-3 and J is TRBJ2-2; 11 bases match TRBD2. The sequenced material came from PBMCs or a T cell subset sorted from them (not recorded which). CDR3 in amino acids: CASSSSGGANTGELFF. Written as DNA, the CDR3 is TGTGCCAGCAGCAGTAGCGGGGGGGCGAACACCGGGGAGCTGTTTTTT.